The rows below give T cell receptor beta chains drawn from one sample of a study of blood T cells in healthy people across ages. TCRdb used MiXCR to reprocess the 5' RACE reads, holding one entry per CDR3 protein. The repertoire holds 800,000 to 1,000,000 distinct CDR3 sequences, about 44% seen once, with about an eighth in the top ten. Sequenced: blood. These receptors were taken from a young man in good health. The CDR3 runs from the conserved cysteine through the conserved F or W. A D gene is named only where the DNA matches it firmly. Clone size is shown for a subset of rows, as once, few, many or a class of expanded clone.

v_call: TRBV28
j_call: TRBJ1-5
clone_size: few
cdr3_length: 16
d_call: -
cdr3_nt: TGTGCCAGCAGTCATATTATGAAGGGCGGAAACCAGCCCCAGCATTTT
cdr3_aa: CASSHIMKGGNQPQHF

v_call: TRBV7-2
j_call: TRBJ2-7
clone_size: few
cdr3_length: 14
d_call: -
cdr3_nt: TGTGCCAGCAGCTTAGAACAGGCCTCCTACGAGCAGTACTTC
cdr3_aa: CASSLEQASYEQYF

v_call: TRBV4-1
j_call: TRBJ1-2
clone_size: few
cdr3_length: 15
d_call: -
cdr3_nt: TGCGCCAGCAGCCAAGAAGAGGCAGGGAGCTATGGCTACACCTTC
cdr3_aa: CASSQEEAGSYGYTF

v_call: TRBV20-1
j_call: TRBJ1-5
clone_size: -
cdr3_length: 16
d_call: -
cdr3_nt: TGCAGTGCTAGAGCCCCGACGTACTATAGCAATCAGCCCCAGCATTTT
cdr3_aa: CSARAPTYYSNQPQHF

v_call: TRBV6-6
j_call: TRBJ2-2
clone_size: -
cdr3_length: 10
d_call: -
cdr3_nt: TGTGCCAGCGCTACCGGGGAGCTGTTTTTT
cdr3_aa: CASATGELFF

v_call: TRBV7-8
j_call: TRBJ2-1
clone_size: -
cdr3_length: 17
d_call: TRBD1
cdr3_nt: TGTGCCAGCAGCTTAGAGACCTGGGGACAGGGCTACAATGAGCAGTTCTTC
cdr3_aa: CASSLETWGQGYNEQFF

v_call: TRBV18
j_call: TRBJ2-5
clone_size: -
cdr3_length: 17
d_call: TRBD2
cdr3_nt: TGTGCCAGCTCACCACCTGATTTAGCGGGGCTACAAGAGACCCAGTACTTC
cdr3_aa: CASSPPDLAGLQETQYF

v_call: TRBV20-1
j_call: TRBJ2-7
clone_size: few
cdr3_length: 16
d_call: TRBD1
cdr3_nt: TGCAGTGCTAGAGATCGGGGACAGGGGGGATTTTACGAGCAGTACTTC
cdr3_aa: CSARDRGQGGFYEQYF

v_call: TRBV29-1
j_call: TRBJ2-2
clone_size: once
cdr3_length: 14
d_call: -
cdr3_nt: TGCAGCGTTGAGACGGATACGAACACCGGGGAGCTGTTTTTT
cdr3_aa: CSVETDTNTGELFF

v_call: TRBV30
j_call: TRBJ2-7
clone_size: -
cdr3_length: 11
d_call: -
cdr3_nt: TGTGCCGGGAGCCGCCTCTACGAGCAGTACTTC
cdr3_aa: CAGSRLYEQYF

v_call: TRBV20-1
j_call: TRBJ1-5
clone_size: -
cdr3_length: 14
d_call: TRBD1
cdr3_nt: TGCAGTGAGACAGCACAGGGGTTTTATCAGCCCCAGCATTTT
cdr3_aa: CSETAQGFYQPQHF

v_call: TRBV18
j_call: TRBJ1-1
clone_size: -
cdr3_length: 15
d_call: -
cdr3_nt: TGTGCCAGCTCACCACCCGGACAGTATGACACTGAAGCTTTCTTT
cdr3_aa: CASSPPGQYDTEAFF

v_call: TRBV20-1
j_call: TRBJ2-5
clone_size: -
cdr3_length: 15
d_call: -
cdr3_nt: TGCAGTGCTAGAGTAGAAGAGGGGGTTCAAGGGGCCCAGTACTTC
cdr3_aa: CSARVEEGVQGAQYF

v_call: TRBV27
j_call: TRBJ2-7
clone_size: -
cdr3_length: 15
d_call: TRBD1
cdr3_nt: TGTGCCAGCAGCCTCGGACAGGGGAACCCCTACGAGCAGTACTTC
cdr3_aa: CASSLGQGNPYEQYF

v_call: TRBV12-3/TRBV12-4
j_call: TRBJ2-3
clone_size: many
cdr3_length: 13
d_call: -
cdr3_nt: TGTGCCACCCGGAGAGTGGGGACAGATACGCAGTATTTT
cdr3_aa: CATRRVGTDTQYF

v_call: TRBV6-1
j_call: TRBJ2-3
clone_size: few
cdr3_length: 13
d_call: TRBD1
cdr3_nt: TGTGCCAGCAGTGAAGGGATGGACAGGCCGCAGTATTTT
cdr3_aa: CASSEGMDRPQYF

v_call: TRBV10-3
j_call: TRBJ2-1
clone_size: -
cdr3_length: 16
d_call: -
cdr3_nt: TGTGCCATCAGTGAGTCGGGGTCCCGCTCCTACAATGAGCAGTTCTTC
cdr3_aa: CAISESGSRSYNEQFF

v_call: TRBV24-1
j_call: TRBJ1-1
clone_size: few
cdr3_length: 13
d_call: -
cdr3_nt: TGTGCCACCAGTGATTTGTATTCGGCTGGCGCTTTCTTT
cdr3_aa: CATSDLYSAGAFF

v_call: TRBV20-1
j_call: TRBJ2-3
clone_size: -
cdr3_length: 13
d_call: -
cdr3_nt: TGCAGTGAAGGGCGGCATGGGACAGATACGCAGTATTTT
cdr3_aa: CSEGRHGTDTQYF

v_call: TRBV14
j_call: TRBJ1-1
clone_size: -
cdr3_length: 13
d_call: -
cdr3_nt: TGTGCCAGCAGCAGGAGGGTGAACACTGAAGCTTTCTTT
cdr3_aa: CASSRRVNTEAFF

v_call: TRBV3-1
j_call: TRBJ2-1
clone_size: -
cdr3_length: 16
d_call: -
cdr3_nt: TGTGCCAGCAGCAAAGATGCCGGGACCGGTGGCAATGAGCAGTTCTTC
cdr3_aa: CASSKDAGTGGNEQFF

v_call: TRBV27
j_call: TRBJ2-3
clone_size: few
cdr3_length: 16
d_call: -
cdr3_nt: TGTGCCAGCAGTTTATTGCCTAGCTCATTTCAGGATACGCAGTATTTT
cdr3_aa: CASSLLPSSFQDTQYF

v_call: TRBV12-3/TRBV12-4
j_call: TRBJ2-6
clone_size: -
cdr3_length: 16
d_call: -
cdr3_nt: TGTGCCAGCAGTTCCCCGAGAGGTTCTGGGGCCAACGTCCTGACTTTC
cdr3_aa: CASSSPRGSGANVLTF

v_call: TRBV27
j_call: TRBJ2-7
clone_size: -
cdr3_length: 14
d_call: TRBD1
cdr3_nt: TGTGCCAGCAGTTTATCTGCGACAGGGTACGAGCAGTACTTC
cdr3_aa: CASSLSATGYEQYF

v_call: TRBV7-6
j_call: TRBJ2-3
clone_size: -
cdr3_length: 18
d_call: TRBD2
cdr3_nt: TGTGCCAGCAGCTTAGTGTCCAGCGGGGGCGCTTTCACAGATACGCAGTATTTT
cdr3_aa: CASSLVSSGGAFTDTQYF

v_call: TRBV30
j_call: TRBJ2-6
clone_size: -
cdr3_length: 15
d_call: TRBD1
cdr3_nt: TGTGCCTGGGCGACAGGGAGATCTGGGGCCAACGTCCTGACTTTC
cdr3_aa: CAWATGRSGANVLTF